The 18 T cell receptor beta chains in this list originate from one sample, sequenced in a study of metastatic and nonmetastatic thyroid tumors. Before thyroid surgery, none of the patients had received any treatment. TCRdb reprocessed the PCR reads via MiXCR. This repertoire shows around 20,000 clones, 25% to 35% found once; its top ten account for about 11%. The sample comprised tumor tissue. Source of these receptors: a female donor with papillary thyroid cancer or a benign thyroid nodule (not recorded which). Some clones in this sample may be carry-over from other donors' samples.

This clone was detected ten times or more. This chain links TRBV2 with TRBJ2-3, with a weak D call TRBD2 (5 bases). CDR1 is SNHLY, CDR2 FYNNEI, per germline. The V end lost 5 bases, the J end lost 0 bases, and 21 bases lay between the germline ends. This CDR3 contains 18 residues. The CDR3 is CASSPTRHKIISTDTQYF. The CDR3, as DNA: TGTGCCAGCAGTCCTACTAGACATAAAATCATTAGCACAGATACGCAGTATTTT.

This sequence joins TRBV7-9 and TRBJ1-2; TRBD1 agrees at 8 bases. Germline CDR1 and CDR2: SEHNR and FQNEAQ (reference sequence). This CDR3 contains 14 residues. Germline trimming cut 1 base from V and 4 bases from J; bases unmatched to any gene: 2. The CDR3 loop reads CASSLGQGSYGYTF. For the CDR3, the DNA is TGTGCCAGCAGCTTAGGACAGGGGAGCTATGGCTACACCTTC.

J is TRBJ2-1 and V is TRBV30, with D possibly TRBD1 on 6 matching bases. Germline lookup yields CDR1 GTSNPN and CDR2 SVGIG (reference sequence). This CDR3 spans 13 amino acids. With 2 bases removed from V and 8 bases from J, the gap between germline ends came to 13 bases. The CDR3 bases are TGTGCCTGGAGTCTGTCAGGGGTCGATGAGCAGTTCTTC. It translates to CAWSLSGVDEQFF.

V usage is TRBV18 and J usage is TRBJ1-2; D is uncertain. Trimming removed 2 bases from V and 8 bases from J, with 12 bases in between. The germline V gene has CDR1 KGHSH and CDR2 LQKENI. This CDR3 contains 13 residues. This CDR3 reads CASSPEGSVGYTF. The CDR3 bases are TGTGCCAGCTCACCAGAGGGATCTGTCGGCTACACCTTC.

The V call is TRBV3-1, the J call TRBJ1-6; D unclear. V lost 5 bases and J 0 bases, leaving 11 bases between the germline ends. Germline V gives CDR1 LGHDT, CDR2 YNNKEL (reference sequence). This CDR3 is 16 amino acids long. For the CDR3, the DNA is TGTGCCAGCAGCTTTCGACCGAGCTCCTATAATTCACCCCTCCACTTT. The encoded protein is CASSFRPSSYNSPLHF.

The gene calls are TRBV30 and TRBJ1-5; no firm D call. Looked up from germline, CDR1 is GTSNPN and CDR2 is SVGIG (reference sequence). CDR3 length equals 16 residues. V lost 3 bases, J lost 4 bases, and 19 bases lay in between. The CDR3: CAWSSARFNGNQPQHF. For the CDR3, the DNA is TGTGCCTGGAGCAGCGCAAGGTTTAATGGAAATCAGCCCCAGCATTTT.

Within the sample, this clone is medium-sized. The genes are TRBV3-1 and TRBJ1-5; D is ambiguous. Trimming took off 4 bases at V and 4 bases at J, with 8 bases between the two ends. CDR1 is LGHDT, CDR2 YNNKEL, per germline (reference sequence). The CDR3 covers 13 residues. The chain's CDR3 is CASSRAGNQPQHF. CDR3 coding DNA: TGTGCCAGCAGCCGCGCGGGAAATCAGCCCCAGCATTTT.

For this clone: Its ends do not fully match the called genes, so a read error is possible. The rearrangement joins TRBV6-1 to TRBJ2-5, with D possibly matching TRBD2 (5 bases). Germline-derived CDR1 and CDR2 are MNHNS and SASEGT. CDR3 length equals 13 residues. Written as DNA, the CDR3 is TGTGCCAGCACCCACGGGGAGAGAGAGACCCATTACTTC. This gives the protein CASTHGERETHYF.

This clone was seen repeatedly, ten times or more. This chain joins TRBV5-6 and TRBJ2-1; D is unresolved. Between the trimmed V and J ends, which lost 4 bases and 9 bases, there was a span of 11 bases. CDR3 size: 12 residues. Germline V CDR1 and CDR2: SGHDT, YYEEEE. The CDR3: CASSKKWGEQFF. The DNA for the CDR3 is TGTGCCAGCAGCAAGAAGTGGGGTGAGCAGTTCTTC.

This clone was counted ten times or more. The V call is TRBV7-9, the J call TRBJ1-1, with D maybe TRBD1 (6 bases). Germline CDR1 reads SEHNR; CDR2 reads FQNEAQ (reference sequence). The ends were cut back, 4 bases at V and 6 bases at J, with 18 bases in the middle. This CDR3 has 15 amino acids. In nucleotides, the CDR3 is TGTGCCAGCAGCTCCAAGGGGGGTGGGCAGGCTGAAGCTTTCTTT. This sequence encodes CASSSKGGGQAEAFF.

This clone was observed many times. In nucleotides, the CDR3 is TGTGCCAGCAGTTTGCGGGGTTTTAGGGAGCTGTTTTTT. Protein product: CASSLRGFRELFF. The chain joins TRBV28 to TRBJ2-2; D possibly corresponds to TRBD2 (6 bases). This CDR3 contains 13 residues. Germline V lookup: CDR1 MDHEN, CDR2 SYDVKM. Trimming removed 3 bases at V and 9 bases at J, with 11 bases between. Full variable domain (remainder filled in from reference TRBV28 and TRBJ2-2): DVKVTQSSRYLVKRTGEKVFLECVQDMDHENMFWYRQDPGLGLRLIYFSYDVKMKEKGDIPEGYSVSREKKERFSLILESASTNQTSMYLCASSLRGFRELFFGEGSRLTVL.

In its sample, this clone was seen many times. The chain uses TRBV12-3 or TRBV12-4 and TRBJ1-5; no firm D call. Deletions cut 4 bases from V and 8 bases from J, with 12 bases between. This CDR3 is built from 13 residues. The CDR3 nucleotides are TGTGCCAGCAGTTGGGCGTTTTTGGAGCCCCAGCATTTT. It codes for CASSWAFLEPQHF.

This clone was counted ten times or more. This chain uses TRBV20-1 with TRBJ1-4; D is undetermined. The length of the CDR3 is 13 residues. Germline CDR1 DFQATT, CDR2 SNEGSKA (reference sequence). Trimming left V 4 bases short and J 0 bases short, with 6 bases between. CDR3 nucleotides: TGCAGTGCTAAGATATCAACTAATGAAAAACTGTTTTTT. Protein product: CSAKISTNEKLFF.

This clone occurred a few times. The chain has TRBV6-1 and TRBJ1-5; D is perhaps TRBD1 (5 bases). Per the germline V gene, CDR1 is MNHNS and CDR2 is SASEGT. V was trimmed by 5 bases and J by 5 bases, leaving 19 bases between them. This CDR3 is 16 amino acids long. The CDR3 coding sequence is TGTGCCAGCAGTCACCGTTGGACGGGACCGGATCAGCCCCAGCATTTT. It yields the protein CASSHRWTGPDQPQHF.

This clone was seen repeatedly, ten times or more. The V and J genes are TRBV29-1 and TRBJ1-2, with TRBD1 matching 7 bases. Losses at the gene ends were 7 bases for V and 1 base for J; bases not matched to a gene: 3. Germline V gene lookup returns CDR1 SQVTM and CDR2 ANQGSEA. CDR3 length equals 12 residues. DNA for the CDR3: TGCAGCGGTAGACAGGGTAACTATGGCTACACCTTC. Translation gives CSGRQGNYGYTF.

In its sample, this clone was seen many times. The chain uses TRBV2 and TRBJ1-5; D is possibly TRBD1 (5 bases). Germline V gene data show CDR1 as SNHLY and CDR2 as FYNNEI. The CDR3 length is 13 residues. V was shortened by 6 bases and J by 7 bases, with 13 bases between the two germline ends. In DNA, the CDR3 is TGTGCCAGCAGCCCACGTGGGGGGCAGCCCCAGCATTTT. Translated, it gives CASSPRGGQPQHF.

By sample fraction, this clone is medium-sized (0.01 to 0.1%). The CDR3 DNA reads TGTGCCAGCAGCTTGATGGACGTCGCTAACTATGGCTACACCTTC. It is translated as CASSLMDVANYGYTF. The chain couples TRBV5-5 to TRBJ1-2, with D unclear. The V end lost 1 base, the J end lost 0 bases, and 10 bases lay between the germline ends. The CDR3 is 15 residues long. Per germline, CDR1 SGHKS and CDR2 YYEKEE (reference sequence).

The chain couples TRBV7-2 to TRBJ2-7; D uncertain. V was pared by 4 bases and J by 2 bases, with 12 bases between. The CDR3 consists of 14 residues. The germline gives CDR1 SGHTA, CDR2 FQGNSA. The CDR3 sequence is CASSSTRPAYEQYF. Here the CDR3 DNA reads TGTGCCAGCAGCTCCACAAGGCCCGCCTACGAGCAGTACTTC.